This entry concerns a single T cell receptor (beta chain). The antigen is undetermined. This record comes from a study of CD8 T cells in ankylosing spondylitis. Quantitative 5'-RACE with molecular barcodes was used to make the TCR beta libraries. TCRdb ran MiXCR on the 5' RACE reads and lists one entry per CDR3 protein. The repertoire holds roughly 450,000 distinct CDR3 sequences, with about 24% as singletons. Notes on the study in general: One TCR beta motif, made up of 7 or 8 highly homologous variants, appeared characteristic of ankylosing spondylitis blood. Disease-linked clones were reportedly significantly enriched in matched ankylosing spondylitis synovial fluid.

This CDR3 is 15 amino acids long. Unmatched junction bases numbered 12, after V lost 6 bases and J lost 7 bases. Germline V lookup: CDR1 SGHVS, CDR2 FQNEAQ. Sequencing input: blood, either unsorted or a sorted T cell fraction (not recorded which). The chain employs TRBV7-8 and TRBJ2-1, with 7 bases identical to TRBD1. This sequence was found in a male donor with ankylosing spondylitis. CDR3 nucleotide sequence: TGTGCCAGCAGAATCGGGACAGAAGCCGGGAATGAGCAGTTCTTC. Protein sequence: CASRIGTEAGNEQFF.